This passage covers 23 T cell receptor beta chains from one sample sequenced in a study of cytomegalovirus exposure and HLA in healthy donors. Data came from immunoSEQ multiplex PCR; TCRdb stores just in-frame clones and leaves some out. Here the sample spans around 130,000 clones, more than 75% being singletons. Sample: PBMCs. These receptors were collected from a woman younger than 45 in good health and CMV-seronegative.

The rearrangement joins TRBV25-1 to TRBJ2-7, with TRBD1 matching 7 bases. The CDR3 spans 12 residues. In germline, CDR1 is MGHDK, CDR2 SYGVNS. V was pared by 4 bases and J by 4 bases, with 1 base of the junction left unmatched. The CDR3 loop reads CASSGTGYEQYF. The CDR3 DNA reads as TGTGCCAGCAGTGGGACAGGATACGAGCAGTACTTC.

This clone was seen only once. The J gene is TRBJ2-7, the V gene TRBV11-3; D is possibly TRBD1 (6 bases). Deletions cut 0 bases from V and 2 bases from J, with 26 bases between. Germline V gene data show CDR1 as SGHNT and CDR2 as YENEEA. This CDR3 has 20 residues. The DNA for the CDR3 is TGTGCCAGCAGCTTAGAAAGGGCTCTTTGGACAGACCTGATAACCTACGAGCAGTACTTC. This encodes CASSLERALWTDLITYEQYF.

V usage is TRBV5-1 and J usage is TRBJ2-4, with D maybe TRBD1 (6 bases). This CDR3 spans 17 amino acids. Trimming removed 4 bases at V and 0 bases at J, with 17 bases between. Germline assignment: CDR1 SGHRS and CDR2 YFSETQ. CDR3 coding DNA: TGCGCCAGCAGCCAGGGGTCCGAACCTCTAGCCAAAAACATTCAGTACTTC. Protein product: CASSQGSEPLAKNIQYF.

This chain links TRBV27 with TRBJ2-3; a weak D match, TRBD2 (5 bases). Trimming cost V 5 bases and J 5 bases, with 11 bases left between them. Germline V gives CDR1 MNHEY, CDR2 SMNVEV (reference sequence). The CDR3 is made up of 13 amino acids. The CDR3 sequence: CASSQLGRDTQYF. CDR3 DNA sequence: TGTGCCAGCAGTCAACTAGGTCGAGATACGCAGTATTTT.

V gene TRBV4-1 combines with J gene TRBJ1-1; D gene uncertain. Deletions cut 0 bases from V and 0 bases from J, with 17 bases between. CDR1 and CDR2 (germline): MGHRA, YSYEKL. This CDR3 contains 18 residues. The CDR3 sequence is CASSQDQAGLGMNTEAFF. CDR3 bases: TGCGCCAGCAGCCAAGATCAGGCAGGCTTGGGCATGAACACTGAAGCTTTCTTT.

This clone was detected a few times. V usage is TRBV4-1 and J usage is TRBJ2-2, with D possibly being TRBD1 (6 bases). Germline V CDR1 and CDR2: MGHRA, YSYEKL. Trimming took 6 bases from V and 8 from J, leaving 13 bases between them. The CDR3 runs 13 residues. Here the CDR3 reads CASSRQALGELFF. The CDR3 nucleotides read TGCGCCAGCAGTCGACAGGCTTTGGGGGAGCTGTTTTTT.

This clone has more than one count but fewer than ten. The chain carries TRBV7-2 and TRBJ2-1; 9 positions match TRBD2. The V segment lost 5 bases and the J segment 4 bases; nucleotides outside the gene matches: 9. The CDR3 has 16 residues. CDR1 SGHTA and CDR2 FQGNSA come from the germline V gene. In DNA, the CDR3 is TGTGCCAGCAGCCCCCAGGGCGGGGGGGGATACAATGAGCAGTTCTTC. Its protein product is CASSPQGGGGYNEQFF.

The V call is TRBV6-5, the J call TRBJ1-1; D is possibly TRBD1 (5 bases). Trimming left V 2 bases short and J 5 bases short, with 12 bases between. This CDR3 is built from 14 residues. Looked up from germline, CDR1 is MNHEY and CDR2 is SVGAGI. CDR3 region: CASSYRGGETEAFF. The CDR3, as DNA: TGTGCCAGCAGTTACAGGGGAGGGGAAACTGAAGCTTTCTTT.

J is TRBJ2-7 and V is TRBV6-6; TRBD2 matches 13 bases. CDR3 size: 15 residues. Germline V gives CDR1 MNHNY, CDR2 SVGAGI (reference sequence). After removal of 6 bases from V and 6 bases from J, the junction contained 8 bases not matched to a gene. This CDR3 reads CASSPTSGGRPEQYF. CDR3 sequence (DNA): TGTGCCAGCAGCCCGACTAGCGGGGGGCGTCCCGAGCAGTACTTC.

This clone was detected a few times. The chain joins TRBV6-6 to TRBJ1-4, with 9 bases that match TRBD1. CDR1 is MNHNY and CDR2 is SVGAGI in the germline V gene (reference sequence). The CDR3 contains 14 residues. V shed 10 bases and J 5 bases; nucleotides not matched to a gene: 8. The CDR3 DNA follows: TGTGCCACCCTTCCGGGACAGGGAAATGAAAAACTGTTTTTT. Translating gives CATLPGQGNEKLFF.

This clone came up a few times. V and J are TRBV5-4 and TRBJ2-7, with 12 bases identical to TRBD2. CDR3 length: 17 residues. The V gene's germline CDR1 is SGHNT and CDR2 YYREEE (reference sequence). Unmatched junction bases numbered 8, after V lost 0 bases and J lost 4 bases. CDR3 in DNA: TGTGCCAGCAGCTTGGCCGCTAGCGGGGGGGCAAGGTACGAGCAGTACTTC. This gives the protein CASSLAASGGARYEQYF.

The J gene is TRBJ1-5, the V gene TRBV6-6; D is unresolved. Germline CDR1 MNHNY, CDR2 SVGAGI (reference sequence). The CDR3 has 16 residues. V lost 4 bases to trimming and J lost 5 bases, with 18 bases between them. The CDR3 protein is CASSSRLAGLDQPQHF. The CDR3 nucleotides read TGTGCCAGCAGTTCGCGGTTAGCTGGACTGGATCAGCCCCAGCATTTT.

The chain is built from TRBV5-6 and TRBJ2-5, with 10 bases matching TRBD1. Germline V gene sequence: CDR1 SGHDT, CDR2 YYEEEE. J lost 2 bases, V lost 2 bases, and 6 bases had no gene match. The CDR3 extends over 16 amino acids. Here the CDR3 reads CASSFWTGGGQETQYF. The DNA for the CDR3 is TGTGCCAGCAGCTTCTGGACAGGGGGTGGGCAAGAGACCCAGTACTTC.

Note on this clone: Since a much larger clone is just one base distant, this may be a read error. The chain employs TRBV6-6 and TRBJ2-7; D perhaps matches TRBD2 (5 bases). Germline CDR1 is MNHNY and CDR2 is SVGAGI (reference sequence). The CDR3 contains 14 residues. The CDR3 DNA reads TGTGCCGGCAGTTACAGTCAGGAGGTAAACGAGCAGTACTTC. Translated: CAGSYSQEVNEQYF.

The chain links TRBV18 to TRBJ1-2, with 8 nucleotides matching TRBD1. V trimming: 3 bases; J trimming: 5 bases; junction bases outside the gene matches: 2. Germline-derived CDR1 and CDR2 are KGHSH and LQKENI. CDR3 length: 13 amino acids. The chain's CDR3 is CASSPDREYGYTF. CDR3 sequence (DNA): TGTGCCAGCTCACCGGACAGGGAGTATGGCTACACCTTC.

The chain links TRBV6-1 to TRBJ1-2; TRBD1 is a possible D gene (5 bases). CDR3 size: 13 residues. Per germline, CDR1 MNHNS and CDR2 SASEGT. Deletions cut 4 bases from V and 8 bases from J, with 14 bases between. The CDR3 reads CASSALSWGGYTF. The DNA for the CDR3 is TGTGCCAGCAGTGCTCTAAGTTGGGGCGGCTACACCTTC.

The chain recombines TRBV7-6 with TRBJ2-3; 8 bases are shared with TRBD2. This CDR3 region has 14 residues. Per the germline V gene, CDR1 is SGHVS and CDR2 is FNYEAQ. After removal of 4 bases from V and 2 bases from J, the junction contained 2 bases not matched to a gene. The CDR3 is CASSSRGATDTQYF. Written as DNA, the CDR3 is TGTGCCAGCAGCTCGCGGGGGGCCACAGATACGCAGTATTTT.

The rearrangement links TRBV6-1 to TRBJ2-1, with 12 positions matching TRBD2. The CDR3 has 15 amino acids. The germline CDR1 and CDR2 sequences are MNHNS and SASEGT. V shed 6 bases, J shed 7 bases, and the junction held 7 bases outside the gene matches. CDR3 sequence: CASRTTSGGGNEQFF. CDR3 DNA sequence: TGTGCCAGCAGAACGACTAGCGGGGGTGGTAATGAGCAGTTCTTC.

In this sample, this clone turned up once. The rearrangement uses TRBV19 and TRBJ2-7; maybe TRBD2 (5 bases). The CDR3 contains 13 residues. Germline CDR1 is LNHDA and CDR2 is SQIVND (reference sequence). Trimming shortened V by 5 bases and J by 8 bases, and 16 bases separated the two germline ends. The CDR3 is CASSFKFREKQYF. The CDR3 nucleotides are TGTGCCAGTAGTTTCAAATTCCGGGAAAAGCAGTACTTC. The variable domain in full, completed from reference TRBV19 and TRBJ2-7, reads DGGITQSPKYLFRKEGQNVTLSCEQNLNHDAMYWYRQDPGQGLRLIYYSQIVNDFQKGDIAEGYSVSREKKESFPLTVTSAQKNPTAFYLCASSFKFREKQYFGPGTRLTVT.

This chain connects TRBV9 to TRBJ2-2, with 10 positions matching TRBD1. Germline V gene sequence: CDR1 SGDLS, CDR2 YYNGEE. V was clipped by 4 bases and J by 6 bases; unmatched bases: 3. This CDR3 region has 14 residues. The CDR3 protein is CASSIGTGAGELFF. In DNA, the CDR3 is TGTGCCAGCAGCATTGGGACAGGGGCCGGGGAGCTGTTTTTT.

This sequence joins TRBV15 and TRBJ2-2; D might be TRBD1 (5 bases). Between the trimmed V and J ends, which lost 8 bases and 0 bases, there was a span of 10 bases. Germline values: CDR1 LNHNV, CDR2 YYDKDF (reference sequence). This CDR3 region has 14 residues. The CDR3 region is CATLDTANTGELFF. Written as DNA, the CDR3 is TGTGCCACCTTGGACACTGCGAACACCGGGGAGCTGTTTTTT.

This clone was picked up one time. The CDR3 sequence is CASSGTGEVYGYTF. In DNA, the CDR3 is TGTGCCAGCTCAGGGACAGGGGAAGTCTATGGCTACACCTTC. The genes are TRBV18 and TRBJ1-2; 10 positions agree with TRBD1. The CDR3 spans 14 residues. V shed 5 bases and J 4 bases; nucleotides not matched to a gene: 4. Germline assignment: CDR1 KGHSH and CDR2 LQKENI.

CDR3 DNA: TGCGCCAGCAGCCAAGGGGAGACGGGGGGCTATAATGAGCAGTTCTTC. Translation: CASSQGETGGYNEQFF. The chain joins TRBV4-3 to TRBJ2-1, with a possible D match to TRBD2 (7 bases). The CDR3 consists of 16 residues. Trimming left V 1 base short and J 7 bases short, with 17 bases between. Germline assignment: CDR1 LGHNA and CDR2 YSLEER.